The 20 T cell receptor beta chains presented below share a single source sample, sequenced in a study of T cell changes during pregnancy in multiple sclerosis. Data came from immunoSEQ multiplex PCR; TCRdb stores just in-frame clones and leaves some out. Of around 52,000 clones detected, approximately 90% appear once; the ten largest clones hold around 0.16%. The specimen was CD4+ T cells from peripheral blood mononuclear cells, collected after pregnancy. These receptor sequences come from a female donor in good health, enrolled as a control in a pregnancy study.

The chain employs TRBV19 and TRBJ2-2; D remains unclear. V was clipped by 7 bases and J by 6 bases, with 18 bases between them. The CDR3 extends over 15 amino acids. The V gene's germline CDR1 is LNHDA and CDR2 SQIVND (reference sequence). The CDR3 sequence is CASKSSSIIAGELFF. The DNA for the CDR3 is TGTGCCAGTAAATCTAGTTCTATTATCGCCGGGGAGCTGTTTTTT.

The CDR3 coding sequence is TGTGCCAGCAGACAAACAGGGGCGGGGAATCAGCCCCAGCATTTT. It codes for CASRQTGAGNQPQHF. This chain connects TRBV6-5 to TRBJ1-5, with 7 bases matching TRBD1. The CDR3 runs to 15 residues. Germline assignment: CDR1 MNHEY and CDR2 SVGAGI. After removal of 6 bases from V and 4 bases from J, the junction contained 9 bases not matched to a gene.

This sequence joins TRBV4-3 and TRBJ2-5, with D hard to call. V was pared by 3 bases and J by 2 bases, with 16 bases between. Germline-derived CDR1 and CDR2 are LGHNA and YSLEER. CDR3 size: 16 residues. The CDR3 loop is CASSQSWFSKQETQYF. The CDR3 bases are TGCGCCAGCAGCCAGTCCTGGTTCAGTAAACAAGAGACCCAGTACTTC.

The chain is built from TRBV9 and TRBJ2-3, with TRBD2 identical over 12 bases. Trimming at V came to 4 bases and at J to 4 bases, leaving 13 bases not matched to a gene. Germline loops: CDR1 SGDLS, CDR2 YYNGEE. CDR3 length equals 18 residues. The CDR3 sequence is CASSLGGLAGGGPDTQYF. The CDR3 DNA reads TGTGCCAGCAGCCTGGGCGGGCTAGCGGGGGGGGGTCCAGATACGCAGTATTTT.

The V and J genes are TRBV19 and TRBJ1-5, with TRBD1 matching 8 bases. Trimming at V came to 3 bases and at J to 1 base, leaving 2 bases not matched to a gene. Germline CDR1 is LNHDA and CDR2 is SQIVND (reference sequence). The CDR3 spans 15 residues. In DNA form, the CDR3 reads TGTGCCAGTAGTATGACAGGGGTAAGCAATCAGCCCCAGCATTTT. Protein sequence: CASSMTGVSNQPQHF. The full variable domain, in which reference TRBV19 and TRBJ1-5 provide the parts outside the CDR3, is DGGITQSPKYLFRKEGQNVTLSCEQNLNHDAMYWYRQDPGQGLRLIYYSQIVNDFQKGDIAEGYSVSREKKESFPLTVTSAQKNPTAFYLCASSMTGVSNQPQHFGDGTRLSIL.

The chain links TRBV29-1 to TRBJ2-3; 7 positions match TRBD2. This CDR3 is 16 amino acids long. CDR1 is SQVTM and CDR2 is ANQGSEA in the germline V gene. V lost 6 bases, J lost 0 bases, and 12 bases stayed unmatched. The CDR3 region has the DNA TGCAGCGTCCCCCCCGGGGGGATCTCTAGCACAGATACGCAGTATTTT. This gives the protein CSVPPGGISSTDTQYF.

The J gene is TRBJ2-1, the V gene TRBV5-1; no clear D. Per the germline V gene, CDR1 is SGHRS and CDR2 is YFSETQ. The CDR3 consists of 14 residues. The V gene lost 0 bases and the J gene lost 9 bases, with 13 bases spanning the gap. The CDR3 sequence: CASSLVNLAAEQFF. CDR3 bases: TGCGCCAGCAGCTTGGTTAACCTGGCCGCTGAGCAGTTCTTC.

This clone is a singleton in its sample. The chain combines TRBV10-2 with TRBJ1-1, with D possibly TRBD1 on 5 matching bases. The CDR3 runs to 14 residues. CDR1 and CDR2 from the germline V gene are WSHSY and SAAADI. Deletions cut 2 bases from V and 1 base from J, with 8 bases between. Written as DNA, the CDR3 is TGCGCCAGCAGTGAGCCAGGGCGGAACACTGAAGCTTTCTTT. Amino acid sequence: CASSEPGRNTEAFF.

The rearrangement links TRBV5-1 to TRBJ1-5; the match to TRBD1 covers 7 bases. The CDR3 has 17 residues. V lost 4 bases, J lost 1 base, and 11 bases stayed unmatched. Per the germline V gene, CDR1 is SGHRS and CDR2 is YFSETQ. The CDR3 DNA is TGCGCCAGCAGCCCGGGGACGACAGGGACAAGCAATCAGCCCCAGCATTTT. The encoded protein is CASSPGTTGTSNQPQHF.

The chain is built from TRBV6-1 and TRBJ2-1, with D possibly being TRBD2 (7 bases). Germline V gene data show CDR1 as MNHNS and CDR2 as SASEGT. V dropped 6 bases and J dropped 4 bases, with 16 bases sitting between them. The CDR3 is 15 residues long. CDR3 nucleotide sequence: TGTGCCAGCAGAGCTGGGGGGGGCGGGTACAATGAGCAGTTCTTC. Its protein is CASRAGGGGYNEQFF.

This clone has just one count. V and J are TRBV27 and TRBJ1-4; TRBD1 is a possible D gene (5 bases). Per germline, CDR1 MNHEY and CDR2 SMNVEV (reference sequence). The CDR3 sequence is 15 residues long. The V gene lost 3 bases and the J gene lost 0 bases, with 8 bases spanning the gap. Here the CDR3 reads CASSLGPSTNEKLFF. In DNA, the CDR3 is TGTGCCAGCAGTTTGGGGCCTTCAACTAATGAAAAACTGTTTTTT.

The chain employs TRBV10-1 and TRBJ1-2, with 8 positions matching TRBD1. Germline V lookup: CDR1 WNHNN, CDR2 SYGVQD (reference sequence). Trimming removed 11 bases from V and 0 bases from J; junction bases left unmatched: 5. The CDR3 is 13 residues long. Written as DNA, the CDR3 is TGCGCCCGTACAGGGGGTTCTAACTATGGCTACACCTTC. As protein: CARTGGSNYGYTF.

This chain joins TRBV28 and TRBJ1-1; D uncertain. This CDR3 is 11 amino acids long. CDR1 is MDHEN and CDR2 is SYDVKM in the germline V gene. Trimming took off 6 bases at V and 7 bases at J, with 9 bases between the two ends. The DNA of the CDR3 is TGTGCCAGCAGAGGCGGCTATGAAGCTTTCTTT. Its translation is CASRGGYEAFF.

This clone was recorded only once. This chain connects TRBV14 to TRBJ1-2; 7 positions agree with TRBD1. Per germline, CDR1 SGHDN and CDR2 FVKESK. J gave up 4 bases and V 4 bases, and 9 bases lay outside the gene matches. There are 15 residues in the CDR3. The CDR3 reads CASSPSDRRFYGYTF. In nucleotides, the CDR3 is TGTGCCAGCAGCCCTTCGGACAGGAGATTCTATGGCTACACCTTC.

This chain joins TRBV5-4 and TRBJ2-3; possible D gene TRBD2, 6 bases. V lost 2 bases and J lost 0, with 13 bases in between. The CDR3 sequence is 16 residues long. Germline CDR1 SGHNT, CDR2 YYREEE (reference sequence). The CDR3: CASSFPLRGSTDTQYF. The CDR3 DNA is TGTGCCAGCAGCTTTCCCCTGCGGGGCAGCACAGATACGCAGTATTTT.

The chain has TRBV11-2 and TRBJ1-1, with 7 positions matching TRBD1. Germline loops: CDR1 SGHAT, CDR2 FQNNGV. Trimming removed 1 base from V and 7 bases from J; junction bases left unmatched: 3. The CDR3 length is 13 residues. DNA of the CDR3: TGTGCCAGCAGCTTAGGGGGACAGCGTGAAGCTTTCTTT. Protein sequence: CASSLGGQREAFF.

This clone was detected only a few times. This chain joins TRBV6-6 and TRBJ2-5; no reliable D call. Trimming took 6 bases from V and 1 from J, leaving 15 bases between them. This CDR3 comprises 15 residues. Germline V gene sequence: CDR1 MNHNY, CDR2 SVGAGI (reference sequence). The CDR3 sequence: CASRNFGQTQETQYF. The DNA of the CDR3 is TGTGCCAGCAGAAATTTTGGGCAGACCCAAGAGACCCAGTACTTC.

The chain links TRBV5-4 to TRBJ1-6; possible D gene TRBD1, 6 bases. V was pared by 3 bases and J by 7 bases, with 11 bases between. The CDR3 is 14 residues long. Germline V gene sequence: CDR1 SGHNT, CDR2 YYREEE (reference sequence). Here the CDR3 reads CASSSQGINSPLHF. The CDR3 DNA reads TGTGCCAGCAGCTCTCAGGGGATCAATTCACCCCTCCACTTT.

The chain is built from TRBV10-3 and TRBJ2-3, with TRBD2 as a possible D gene (6 bases). CDR3 length equals 15 residues. V was trimmed by 2 bases and J by 0 bases, leaving 9 bases between them. From germline, CDR1 is ENHRY and CDR2 SYGVKD. Here the CDR3 reads CAISEKGLSTDTQYF. As DNA, the CDR3 is TGTGCCATCAGTGAGAAGGGACTTAGCACAGATACGCAGTATTTT.

The J gene is TRBJ1-1, the V gene TRBV4-1; no firm D call. V lost 4 bases and J lost 1, with 19 bases in between. Germline V lookup: CDR1 MGHRA, CDR2 YSYEKL. This CDR3 is built from 17 residues. The CDR3 sequence is CASSRLPGAGSNTEAFF. The DNA of the CDR3 is TGCGCCAGCAGCCGGTTGCCGGGAGCCGGGTCGAACACTGAAGCTTTCTTT.